This T cell receptor beta chain was captured by sequencing in a study of Ad26.COV2.S vaccination and SARS-CoV-2 variants. About the study: By the intramuscular route, Ad26.COV2.S was given once, or twice 56 days apart.

Indicated treatment: 19 received Ad26.COV2.S at low or high dose, single or two shots; 5 received placebo; per-sample allocation not given. Day 63 after the first vaccine or placebo injection was the time point for sampling. Wuhan-strain SARS-CoV-2 spike was expressed by the Ad26 vector that made up the vaccine. Findings of the study overall: A substantial breadth of spike-specific CD8+ and CD4+ T cell responses after vaccination has been reported.

A remark on this clone: The antigen is not known.

Trimming left V 2 bases short and J 1 base short, with 7 bases between. The V gene's germline CDR1 is MDHEN and CDR2 SYDVKM. This CDR3 is built from 14 residues. The repertoire was sequenced with immunoSEQ multiplex PCR; TCRdb's copy has only in-frame clones and lacks some. The sample has about 440,000 clones; 90% are singletons. The receptor was isolated from a person aged 18-60 years who received the Ad26.COV2.S COVID-19 vaccine or a placebo. This material consisted of peripheral blood, taken in a trial of Ad26.COV2.S vaccine versus placebo. The chain joins TRBV28 to TRBJ2-3; a possible D gene is TRBD2 (6 bases). In DNA form, the CDR3 reads TGTGCCAGCAGTTTACCTAGCGGCACAGATACGCAGTATTTT. Its translation is CASSLPSGTDTQYF.